This TCR beta chain originates from a study of graft-versus-host responses after intestinal transplantation. To note about this clone: The antigen is not known.

The study, taken as a whole, reports: Patients who carried graft-donor T cell macrochimerism also had high graft-versus-host to host-versus-graft clonal ratios in their allografts.

Sequencing was performed with immunoSEQ multiplex PCR; in TCRdb, only in-frame clones are kept and a portion is missing. This sample has tens of thousands of clones, with roughly 90% found just once. Germline CDR1 and CDR2: MRHNA and SNTAGT. The CDR3 covers 15 residues. The trim removed 0 bases at V and 9 bases at J, leaving 8 bases unmatched. This clonotype was sampled from a human donor who received an intestinal transplant. The specimen was unstimulated CD8+ T cells sorted from spleen or lymph node cells, collected before intestinal transplant. V and J are TRBV6-4 and TRBJ2-1; 7 bases line up with TRBD2. The CDR3 sequence: CASSDSARGGGEQFF. CDR3 in DNA: TGTGCCAGCAGTGACTCAGCCCGGGGCGGGGGTGAGCAGTTCTTC.